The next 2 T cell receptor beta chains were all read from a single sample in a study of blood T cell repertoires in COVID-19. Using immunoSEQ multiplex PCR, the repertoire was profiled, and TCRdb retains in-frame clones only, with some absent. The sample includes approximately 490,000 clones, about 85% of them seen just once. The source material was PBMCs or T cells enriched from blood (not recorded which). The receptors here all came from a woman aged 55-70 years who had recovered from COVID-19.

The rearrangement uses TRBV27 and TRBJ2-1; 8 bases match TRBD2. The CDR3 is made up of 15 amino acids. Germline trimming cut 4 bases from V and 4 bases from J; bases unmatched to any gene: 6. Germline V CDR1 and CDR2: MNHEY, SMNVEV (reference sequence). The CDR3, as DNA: TGTGCCAGCAGTTACGGGGGGGTAAATTACAATGAGCAGTTCTTC. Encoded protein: CASSYGGVNYNEQFF.

In nucleotides, the CDR3 is TGTGCCAGCAGTTCACAGGGTACCTACGAGCAGTACGTC. It encodes CASSSQGTYEQYV. This chain connects TRBV6-6 to TRBJ2-7; possible D gene TRBD1, 6 bases. CDR3 length: 13 residues. Between the trimmed V and J ends, which lost 4 bases and 2 bases, there was a span of 9 bases. Germline CDR1 and CDR2: MNHNY and SVGAGI (reference sequence).